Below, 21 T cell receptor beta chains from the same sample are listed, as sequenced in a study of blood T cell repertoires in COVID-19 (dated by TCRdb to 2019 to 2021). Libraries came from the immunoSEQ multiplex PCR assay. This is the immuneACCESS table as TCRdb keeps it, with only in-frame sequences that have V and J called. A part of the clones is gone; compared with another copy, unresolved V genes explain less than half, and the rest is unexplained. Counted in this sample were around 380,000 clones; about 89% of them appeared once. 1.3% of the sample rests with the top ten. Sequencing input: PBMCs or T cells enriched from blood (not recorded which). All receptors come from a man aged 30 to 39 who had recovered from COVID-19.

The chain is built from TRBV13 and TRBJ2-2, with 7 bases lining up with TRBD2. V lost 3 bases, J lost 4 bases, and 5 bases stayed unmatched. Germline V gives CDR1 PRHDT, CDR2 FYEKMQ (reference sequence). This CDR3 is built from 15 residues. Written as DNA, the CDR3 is TGTGCCAGCAGCTTGGCCGGGACTACCACCGGGGAGCTGTTTTTT. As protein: CASSLAGTTTGELFF.

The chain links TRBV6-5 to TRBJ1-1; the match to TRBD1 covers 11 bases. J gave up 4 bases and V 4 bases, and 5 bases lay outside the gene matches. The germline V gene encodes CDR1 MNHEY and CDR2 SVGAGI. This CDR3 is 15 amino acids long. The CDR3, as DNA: TGTGCCAGCAGTTCCCGCGGGACAGGGGGCACTGAAGCTTTCTTT. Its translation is CASSSRGTGGTEAFF.

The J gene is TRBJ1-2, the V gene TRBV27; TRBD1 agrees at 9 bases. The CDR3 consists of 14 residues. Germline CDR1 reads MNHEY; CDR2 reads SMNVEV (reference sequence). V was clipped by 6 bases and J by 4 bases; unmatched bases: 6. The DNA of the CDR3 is TGTGCCAGCAGGTCGGCGGGACAGGGCTATGGCTACACCTTC. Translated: CASRSAGQGYGYTF.

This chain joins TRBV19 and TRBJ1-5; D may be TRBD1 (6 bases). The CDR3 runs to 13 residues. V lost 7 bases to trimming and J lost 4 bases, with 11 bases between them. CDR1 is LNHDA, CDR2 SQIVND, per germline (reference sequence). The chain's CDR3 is CASTGARNQPQHF. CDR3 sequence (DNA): TGTGCCAGTACAGGGGCCAGGAATCAGCCCCAGCATTTT.

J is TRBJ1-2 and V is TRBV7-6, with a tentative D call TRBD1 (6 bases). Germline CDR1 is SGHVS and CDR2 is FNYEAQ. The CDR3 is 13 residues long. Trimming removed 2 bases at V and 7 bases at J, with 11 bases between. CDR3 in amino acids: CASSLPGQSGYTF. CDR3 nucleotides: TGTGCCAGCAGCTTACCCGGACAGAGTGGCTACACCTTC.

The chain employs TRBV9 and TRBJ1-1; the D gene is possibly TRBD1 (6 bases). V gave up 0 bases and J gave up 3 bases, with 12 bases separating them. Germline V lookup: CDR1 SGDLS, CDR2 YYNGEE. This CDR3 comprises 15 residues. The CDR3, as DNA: TGTGCCAGCAGCGTAGCCGGGACACCGGACACTGAAGCTTTCTTT. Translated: CASSVAGTPDTEAFF.

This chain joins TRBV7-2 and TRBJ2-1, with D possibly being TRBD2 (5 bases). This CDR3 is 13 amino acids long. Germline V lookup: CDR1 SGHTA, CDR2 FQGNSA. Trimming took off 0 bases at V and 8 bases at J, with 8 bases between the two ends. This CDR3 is CASSLAHSDEQFF. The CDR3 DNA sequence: TGTGCCAGCAGCTTAGCCCATAGCGATGAGCAGTTCTTC.

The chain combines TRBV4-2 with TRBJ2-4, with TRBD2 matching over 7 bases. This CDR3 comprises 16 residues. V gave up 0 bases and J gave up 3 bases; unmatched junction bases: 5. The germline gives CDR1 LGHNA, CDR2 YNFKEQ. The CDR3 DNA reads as TGTGCCAGCAGCCAAGATTTGGCGGGGGTCAAAAACATTCAGTACTTC. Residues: CASSQDLAGVKNIQYF.

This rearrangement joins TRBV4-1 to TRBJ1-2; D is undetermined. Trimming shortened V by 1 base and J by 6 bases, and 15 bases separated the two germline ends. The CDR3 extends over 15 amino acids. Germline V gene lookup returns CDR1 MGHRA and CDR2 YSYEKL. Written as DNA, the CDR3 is TGCGCCAGCAGCCAAGTCGAAGGGAGATTCGATGGCTACACCTTC. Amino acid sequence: CASSQVEGRFDGYTF.

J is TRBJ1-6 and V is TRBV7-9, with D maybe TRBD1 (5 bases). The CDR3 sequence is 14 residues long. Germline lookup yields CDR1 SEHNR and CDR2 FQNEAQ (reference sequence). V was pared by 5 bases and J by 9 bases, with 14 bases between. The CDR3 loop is CASSVDSILSPLHF. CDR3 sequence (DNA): TGTGCCAGCAGCGTCGACAGTATACTTTCACCCCTCCACTTT.

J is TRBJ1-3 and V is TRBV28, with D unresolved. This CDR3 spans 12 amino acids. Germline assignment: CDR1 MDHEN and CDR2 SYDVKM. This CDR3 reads CTVHSSGNTIYF. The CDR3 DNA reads TGTACCGTTCACAGTTCTGGAAACACCATATATTTT. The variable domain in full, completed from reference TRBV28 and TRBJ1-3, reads DVKVTQSSRYLVKRTGEKVFLECVQDMDHENMFWYRQDPGLGLRLIYFSYDVKMKEKGDIPEGYSVSREKKERFSLILESASTNQTSMYLCTVHSSGNTIYFGEGSWLTVV.

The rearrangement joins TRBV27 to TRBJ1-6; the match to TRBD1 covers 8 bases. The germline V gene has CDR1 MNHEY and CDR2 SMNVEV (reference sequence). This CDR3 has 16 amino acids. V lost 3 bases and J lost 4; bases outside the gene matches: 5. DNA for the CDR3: TGTGCCAGCAGTTTCGGACAGGGCGGTTATAATTCACCCCTCCACTTT. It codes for CASSFGQGGYNSPLHF.

The CDR3 sequence is CATSDGLGSPYTGELFF. As DNA, the CDR3 is TGTGCCACCAGTGATGGTCTCGGGTCCCCGTATACCGGGGAGCTGTTTTTT. The rearrangement links TRBV24-1 to TRBJ2-2; D call uncertain. V lost 3 bases and J lost 5, with 18 bases in between. The germline CDR1 and CDR2 sequences are KGHDR and SFDVKD. CDR3 length: 17 residues.

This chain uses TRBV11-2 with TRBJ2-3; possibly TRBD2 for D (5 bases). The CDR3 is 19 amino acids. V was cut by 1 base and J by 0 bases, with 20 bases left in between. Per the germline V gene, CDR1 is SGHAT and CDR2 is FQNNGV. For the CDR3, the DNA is TGTGCCAGCAGCTTAGCGGTAGGGAGACAACTCTCTAGCACAGATACGCAGTATTTT. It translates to CASSLAVGRQLSSTDTQYF.

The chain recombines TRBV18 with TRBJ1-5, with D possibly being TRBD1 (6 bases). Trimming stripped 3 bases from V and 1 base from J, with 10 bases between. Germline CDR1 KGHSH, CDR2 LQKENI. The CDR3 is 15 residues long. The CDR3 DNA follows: TGTGCCAGCTCACCCCAGGGGACAAGCAATCAGCCCCAGCATTTT. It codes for CASSPQGTSNQPQHF.

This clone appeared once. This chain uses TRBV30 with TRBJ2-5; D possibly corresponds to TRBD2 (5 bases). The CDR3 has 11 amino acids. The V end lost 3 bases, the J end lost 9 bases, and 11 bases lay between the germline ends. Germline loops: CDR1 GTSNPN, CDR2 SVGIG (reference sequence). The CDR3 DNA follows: TGTGCCTGGAGGGTTAGCGTTGCCCAGTACTTC. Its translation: CAWRVSVAQYF.

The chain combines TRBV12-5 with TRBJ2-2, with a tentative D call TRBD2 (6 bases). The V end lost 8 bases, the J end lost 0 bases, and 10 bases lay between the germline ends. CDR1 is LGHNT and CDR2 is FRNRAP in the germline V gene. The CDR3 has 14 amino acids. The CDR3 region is CASWRGANTGELFF. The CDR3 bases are TGTGCTAGTTGGAGGGGCGCGAACACCGGGGAGCTGTTTTTT. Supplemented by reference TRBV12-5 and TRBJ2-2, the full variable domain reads DARVTQTPRHKVTEMGQEVTMRCQPILGHNTVFWYRQTMMQGLELLAYFRNRAPLDDSGMPKDRFSAEMPDATLATLKIQPSEPRDSAVYFCASWRGANTGELFFGEGSRLTVL.

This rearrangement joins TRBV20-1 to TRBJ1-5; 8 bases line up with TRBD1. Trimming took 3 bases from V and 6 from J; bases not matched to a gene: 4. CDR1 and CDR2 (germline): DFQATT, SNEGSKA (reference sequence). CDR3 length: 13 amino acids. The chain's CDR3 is CSASGQGGQPQHF. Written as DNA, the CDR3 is TGCAGTGCTAGTGGACAGGGAGGTCAGCCCCAGCATTTT.

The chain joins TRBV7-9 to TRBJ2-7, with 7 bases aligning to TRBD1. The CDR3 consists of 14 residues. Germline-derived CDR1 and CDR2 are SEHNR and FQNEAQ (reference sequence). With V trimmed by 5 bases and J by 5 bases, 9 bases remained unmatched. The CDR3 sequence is CASSPLTGKDEQYF. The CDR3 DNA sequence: TGTGCCAGCAGCCCCTTGACAGGGAAGGACGAGCAGTACTTC.

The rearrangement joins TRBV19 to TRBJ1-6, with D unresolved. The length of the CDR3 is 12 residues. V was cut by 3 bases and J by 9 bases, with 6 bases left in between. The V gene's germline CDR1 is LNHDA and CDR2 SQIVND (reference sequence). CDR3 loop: CASSIEGSPLHF. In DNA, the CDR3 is TGTGCCAGTAGTATCGAGGGTTCACCCCTCCACTTT.

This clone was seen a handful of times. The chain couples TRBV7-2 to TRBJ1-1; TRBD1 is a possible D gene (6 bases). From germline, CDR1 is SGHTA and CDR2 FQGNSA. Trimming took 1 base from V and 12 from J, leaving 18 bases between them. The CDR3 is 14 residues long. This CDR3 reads CASSLERVRGGSFF. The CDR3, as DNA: TGTGCCAGCAGCTTAGAAAGGGTCAGGGGCGGATCTTTCTTT.